Listed below are T cell receptor beta chains from one sample, sequenced in a study of CD8+CD57+ T cells in acquired aplastic anemia. TCRdb passed the reads through MiXCR, listing each CDR3 protein once. The sample consists of 200,000 to 250,000 distinct CDR3 sequences, roughly 55% of them appearing once. Sequencing used sorted CD4+, CD8+, or CD8+CD57+ T cells (not recorded which) from PBMCs. Source of these receptors: a human donor in good health. The CDR3 runs from the conserved cysteine through the conserved F or W. D genes are given only for firm matches. Clone size is not always given. Where it is, it says once, few, many or a class for expanded clones.

J gene | D gene | clone size | V gene | CDR3 DNA | CDR3 protein
TRBJ2-2 | TRBD1 | NA | TRBV29-1 | TGCAGCGCAGACACAGGGGGCGTGGGCACCGGGGAGCTGTTTTTT | CSADTGGVGTGELFF
TRBJ1-1 | NA | many | TRBV7-2 | TGTGCCAGCAGCGACGATGGGGAGGCTTTCTTT | CASSDDGEAFF
TRBJ1-1 | NA | NA | TRBV7-3 | TGCGCCAGCAGCCAAGAACAGGGAATGAACACTGAAGCTTTCTTT | CASSQEQGMNTEAFF
TRBJ2-7 | TRBD2 | NA | TRBV18 | TGTGCCAGCTCCTCACCGATAGCGGGAGGCCCCTACGAGCAGTACTTC | CASSSPIAGGPYEQYF
TRBJ2-7 | NA | NA | TRBV29-1 | TGCAGCATTGAAGCCAGGGACCGAGGCTACGAGCAGTACTTC | CSIEARDRGYEQYF
TRBJ1-4 | NA | NA | TRBV29-1 | TGCAGCGTTGGGGAACTAGATGAAAAACTGTTTTTT | CSVGELDEKLFF
TRBJ1-5 | NA | once | TRBV20-1 | TGCAGTGCTAGAGATGCCGGACGGTTGGGGAATCAGCCCCAGCATTTT | CSARDAGRLGNQPQHF
TRBJ1-2 | NA | many | TRBV7-9 | TGTGCCAGCAGCTCCACCACGGGGGCCCTTATTGTTGGCTACACCTTC | CASSSTTGALIVGYTF
TRBJ2-1 | NA | few | TRBV19 | TGTGCCAGTAGATTAGGGCGGTATAACAATGAGCAGTTCTTC | CASRLGRYNNEQFF
TRBJ2-7 | NA | NA | TRBV7-9 | TGTGCCAGCTCGCAGGTGGCCTACGAGCAGTACTTC | CASSQVAYEQYF
TRBJ1-4 | TRBD1 | NA | TRBV7-9 | TGTGCCAGCAGCCAAGATAGCAGGGGGTATACTAATGAAAAACTGTTTTTT | CASSQDSRGYTNEKLFF
TRBJ2-7 | NA | NA | TRBV9 | TGTGCCAGCAGCGTAGAAGGATCGAGCAGGCAGTACTTC | CASSVEGSSRQYF
TRBJ2-5 | NA | many | TRBV7-7 | TGTGCCAGCAGCCCGACCCCCGACAGGCAAGAGACCCAGTACTTC | CASSPTPDRQETQYF
TRBJ2-3 | TRBD1 | NA | TRBV14 | TGTGCCAGCAGCCAAGATCCCACAGGGGTAGGGACAGATACGCAGTATTTT | CASSQDPTGVGTDTQYF
TRBJ2-1 | NA | many | TRBV11-2 | TGTGCCAGCAGCTTAGCCGCAAGGGTAAGGGTCTATGAGCAGTTCTTC | CASSLAARVRVYEQFF
TRBJ2-7 | NA | few | TRBV7-9 | TGTGCCAGCAGCTTAGCCAGCTCGCTAAACGAGCAGTACTTC | CASSLASSLNEQYF
TRBJ2-1 | NA | NA | TRBV7-9 | TGTGCCAGCAGCAAGGACTCCAACCCCTCCTATGAGCAGTTCTTC | CASSKDSNPSYEQFF
TRBJ2-5 | TRBD2 | NA | TRBV9 | TGTGCCAGCAGCTCTGGAGCGGGAGGAGGACAAGAGACCCAGTACTTC | CASSSGAGGGQETQYF
TRBJ2-3 | NA | NA | TRBV7-3 | TGTGCCAGCAGCTTAACTAGGCGTGAAGCGGATACGCAGTATTTT | CASSLTRREADTQYF
TRBJ2-1 | TRBD2 | NA | TRBV10-3 | TGTGCCATCAGTGAGGGACTAGCGGGAGGCCTATTCTCCTACAATGAGCAGTTCTTC | CAISEGLAGGLFSYNEQFF
TRBJ1-2 | NA | NA | TRBV10-1 | TGCGCCAGCAGTCAGCTCAAGAGGCCTAACTATGGCTACACCTTC | CASSQLKRPNYGYTF
TRBJ1-1 | NA | NA | TRBV2 | TGTGCCGGCAGCCAGTTGAGGGGGAACACTGAAGCTTTCTTT | CAGSQLRGNTEAFF
TRBJ2-5 | NA | many | TRBV27 | TGTGCCAGCAGTTTACACAGGGACCAAGAGACCCAGTACTTC | CASSLHRDQETQYF
TRBJ2-7 | NA | few | TRBV19 | TGTGCCAGTAGCCTTATCTACGACGGTGCCTACGAGCAGTACTTC | CASSLIYDGAYEQYF
TRBJ2-6 | NA | once | TRBV5-1 | TGCGCCAGCAGCTTGGGGCAGGGGACCAGCTCTGGGGCCAACGTCCTGACTTTC | CASSLGQGTSSGANVLTF
TRBJ1-1 | NA | NA | TRBV19 | TGTGCCAGTAGTAGGTCGGGGCTGAACACTGAAGCTTTCTTT | CASSRSGLNTEAFF
TRBJ2-5 | NA | NA | TRBV20-1 | TGCAGTGCTCAACAGCAAGAGACCCAGTACTTC | CSAQQQETQYF
TRBJ2-1 | NA | many | TRBV14 | TGTGCCAGCAGCCAAGACGTTGGGTACTACAATGAGCAGTTCTTC | CASSQDVGYYNEQFF
TRBJ2-1 | TRBD1 | NA | TRBV7-6 | TGTGCCAGCAGACTCGGACAGGGGGAGGCCTTATACAATGAGCAGTTCTTC | CASRLGQGEALYNEQFF
TRBJ2-7 | TRBD2 | NA | TRBV29-1 | TGCAGTGCCGGCGGGAGCTCCTACGAGCAGTACTTC | CSAGGSSYEQYF
TRBJ1-1 | NA | NA | TRBV5-1 | TGCGCCAGCAGCTTCGAGAGGCACACTGAAGCTTTCTTT | CASSFERHTEAFF
TRBJ2-5 | TRBD2 | NA | TRBV7-2 | TGTGCCAGCAGCTTATCTTTCGCGGGAGGCCAAGAGACCCAGTACTTC | CASSLSFAGGQETQYF
TRBJ1-2 | NA | NA | TRBV6-2/TRBV6-3 | TGTGCCAGCAGTCGATCCTTCCGGACATACTATGGCTACACCTTC | CASSRSFRTYYGYTF
TRBJ2-2 | TRBD2 | NA | TRBV24-1 | TGTGCCACCAGTGGGGGAGCGGGGGGCCACACCGGGGAGCTGTTTTTT | CATSGGAGGHTGELFF
TRBJ2-1 | TRBD2 | many | TRBV19 | TGTGCCAGTAGTCCCTATAGCGGGAGTCCCTACAATGAGCAGTTCTTC | CASSPYSGSPYNEQFF
TRBJ2-7 | NA | once | TRBV7-6 | TGTGCCAGCAGCTTAGGGGTTGTCCAGGGCAGCTCCTACGAGCAGTACTTC | CASSLGVVQGSSYEQYF
TRBJ2-3 | TRBD2 | NA | TRBV19 | TGTGCCAGTAGGACTCGTGCGGGACTAGCGGGGACCCGAGGGCAGTATTTT | CASRTRAGLAGTRGQYF
TRBJ2-6 | NA | NA | TRBV5-4 | TGTGCCAGCAGCTTGGTTACTGCTGGGGCCAACGTCCTGACTTTC | CASSLVTAGANVLTF
TRBJ1-1 | NA | NA | TRBV11-2 | TGTGCCAGCAGCTTGAGCGGGGGCTGGAGCTCCTACAATGAAGCTTTCTTT | CASSLSGGWSSYNEAFF
TRBJ2-1 | TRBD2 | many | TRBV7-9 | TGTGCCAGCAGCTTAGATGGCGGGAGCCCCTACAATGAGCAGTTCTTC | CASSLDGGSPYNEQFF
TRBJ2-1 | NA | NA | TRBV6-4 | TGTGCCAGCAGTGACTCTGGCGGTAACACAGATACGCAGTTCTTC | CASSDSGGNTDTQFF
TRBJ1-6 | TRBD1 | NA | TRBV12-3/TRBV12-4 | TGTGCCAGCTCCGCCAGGGGGCGCGTACCCCTCCACTTT | CASSARGRVPLHF
TRBJ1-1 | NA | NA | TRBV29-1 | TGCAGCGTTGGAGTCGGATTGAACACTGAAGCTTTCTTT | CSVGVGLNTEAFF
TRBJ2-3 | NA | many | TRBV20-1 | TGCAGTGCAAGGCAAGAGGTCACAGATACGCAGTATTTT | CSARQEVTDTQYF
TRBJ2-7 | NA | NA | TRBV29-1 | TGCAGCGTTGTGTACGGACCCAACTACGAGCAGTACTTC | CSVVYGPNYEQYF
TRBJ2-5 | TRBD2 | NA | TRBV10-1 | TGCGCCAGCAGTGAGTATGAGTCAGGCCGGGGGGAGCAGTACTTC | CASSEYESGRGEQYF
TRBJ2-7 | NA | NA | TRBV7-9 | TGTGCCAACTTGGACTTGGAAGGATACGAGCAGTACTTC | CANLDLEGYEQYF
TRBJ1-1 | NA | many | TRBV6-6 | TGTGCCAGCGAGGGGATACGAGAAGCTTTCTTT | CASEGIREAFF
TRBJ2-5 | TRBD1 | NA | TRBV29-1 | TGCAGCGCGAGACCGGGACAGGCACAAGAGACCCAGTACTTC | CSARPGQAQETQYF
TRBJ2-7 | NA | NA | TRBV10-3 | TGTGCCATCAGTGGGACTGCGTACGAGCAGTACTTC | CAISGTAYEQYF
TRBJ1-1 | NA | few | TRBV9 | TGTGCCAGCAGCGCCGGGGGGAACACTGAAGCTTTCTTT | CASSAGGNTEAFF
TRBJ2-6 | TRBD2 | few | TRBV7-8 | TGTGCCAGCAGCTTGGTTACGACTAGCGGGCACTCTGGGGCCAACGTCCTGACTTTC | CASSLVTTSGHSGANVLTF